The clone carrying this T cell receptor beta chain showed up just a few times. Antigen unknown. These data belong to a study of response to subunit inactivated influenza vaccine. Points from the study as a whole: New T cells are recruited in small numbers by each seasonal influenza vaccination, according to the authors' suggestion.

Trimming cost V 1 base and J 5 bases, with 8 bases left between them. Germline V CDR1 and CDR2: MDHEN, SYDVKM. The CDR3 has 13 residues. TCRdb called the RT-PCR reads again in MiXCR, with one record for every CDR3 protein. The data show hundreds of thousands of distinct CDR3 sequences, 12% seen once. The chain recombines TRBV28 with TRBJ2-5; D is uncertain. This sequence was found in a man in his fifties or sixties who received an inactivated influenza vaccine. The sequencing here drew on non-naive T cells sorted from PBMCs, taken about 14 days before vaccination. The CDR3, as DNA: TGTGCCAGCAGTTTATTTGCGCGGGAGACCCAGTACTTC. Its protein is CASSLFARETQYF.